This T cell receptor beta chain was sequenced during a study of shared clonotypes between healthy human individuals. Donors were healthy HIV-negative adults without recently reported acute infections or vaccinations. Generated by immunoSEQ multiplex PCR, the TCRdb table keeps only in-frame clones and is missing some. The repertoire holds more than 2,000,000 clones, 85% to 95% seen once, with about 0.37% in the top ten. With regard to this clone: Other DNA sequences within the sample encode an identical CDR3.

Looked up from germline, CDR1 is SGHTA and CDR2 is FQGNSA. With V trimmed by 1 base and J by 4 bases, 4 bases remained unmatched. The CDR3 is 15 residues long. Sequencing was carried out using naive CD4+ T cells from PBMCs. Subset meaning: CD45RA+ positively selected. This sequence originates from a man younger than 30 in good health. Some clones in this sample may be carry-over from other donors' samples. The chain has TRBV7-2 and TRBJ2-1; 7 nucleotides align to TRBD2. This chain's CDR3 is CASSLVAGAYNEQFF. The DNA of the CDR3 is TGTGCCAGCAGCTTAGTTGCGGGAGCGTACAATGAGCAGTTCTTC.